Listed below are T cell receptor beta chains from one sample, sequenced in a study of identical twins. MiXCR, run by TCRdb on the 5' RACE reads, gives a single entry per CDR3 protein. The sample shows approximately 210,000 distinct CDR3 sequences, roughly 9.4% of them seen only once. The sample taken for sequencing was memory (CD45RO+) T cells sorted from blood. The receptors were gathered from a woman under 30 in good health. The CDR3 runs from the conserved cysteine through the conserved F or W. A D gene is named only where the DNA matches it firmly. Some rows mark clone size as missing; the rest say once, few, many or name a class of expanded clone.

>NA|TRBJ1-1|TRBV18|NA
CASSPQGRNTEAFF
TGTGCCAGCTCACCACAGGGCAGGAACACTGAAGCTTTCTTT
>TRBD2|TRBJ2-7|TRBV7-2|many
CASRYSGGPYEQYF
TGTGCCAGCAGATATAGCGGGGGGCCCTACGAGCAGTACTTC
>TRBD2|TRBJ2-3|TRBV12-3/TRBV12-4|NA
CASSSTNRGGATDTQYF
TGTGCCAGCAGTTCGACCAACCGCGGGGGGGCAACAGATACGCAGTATTTT
>NA|TRBJ1-1|TRBV20-1|many
CSALLVSEAFF
TGCAGTGCCCTCTTGGTCTCTGAAGCTTTCTTT
>TRBD1|TRBJ1-5|TRBV5-1|NA
CASSLGGQLNQPQHF
TGCGCCAGCAGCTTGGGGGGACAGCTGAATCAGCCCCAGCATTTT
>NA|TRBJ1-1|TRBV5-6|NA
CASSLTRGLGEAFF
TGTGCCAGCAGCCTCACCCGGGGTCTCGGTGAAGCTTTCTTT
>TRBD2|TRBJ2-2|TRBV5-6|NA
CASTLGLEGYDGELFF
TGTGCCAGCACCTTGGGACTAGAAGGGTATGACGGGGAGCTGTTTTTT
>NA|TRBJ2-1|TRBV12-3/TRBV12-4|NA
CASSLRGPSSYNEQFF
TGTGCCAGCAGTTTGCGCGGCCCGAGCTCCTACAATGAGCAGTTCTTC
>TRBD2|TRBJ2-3|TRBV4-2|NA
CASSQAATSGGRTDTQYF
TGTGCCAGCAGCCAAGCAGCAACTAGCGGGGGGAGGACAGATACGCAGTATTTT
>TRBD2|TRBJ2-1|TRBV6-2/TRBV6-3|few
CASSFPTSGGARDEQFF
TGTGCCAGCAGTTTCCCTACTAGCGGGGGGGCCCGGGATGAGCAGTTCTTC
>NA|TRBJ2-3|TRBV29-1|many
CSVASTDTQYF
TGCAGCGTGGCGAGCACAGATACGCAGTATTTT
>NA|TRBJ1-5|TRBV20-1|NA
CSAITMTGNQPQHF
TGCAGTGCTATCACGATGACGGGCAATCAGCCCCAGCATTTT
>NA|TRBJ1-2|TRBV14|many
CASSPNWSGPYGYTF
TGTGCCAGCAGCCCTAATTGGAGCGGACCTTATGGCTACACCTTC
>NA|TRBJ1-1|TRBV19|NA
CASSNPGNTEAFF
TGTGCCAGTAGTAACCCGGGGAACACTGAAGCTTTCTTT
>NA|TRBJ2-7|TRBV9|NA
CASSYGQFYEQYF
TGTGCCAGCAGCTATGGACAGTTCTACGAGCAGTACTTC
>NA|TRBJ2-1|TRBV14|NA
CASSQERVISGKQFF
TGTGCCAGCAGCCAAGAACGGGTGATTTCGGGGAAGCAGTTCTTC
>NA|TRBJ1-1|TRBV12-3/TRBV12-4|few
CASSFHPGGWTEAFF
TGTGCCAGCAGTTTCCACCCGGGGGGATGGACTGAAGCTTTCTTT
>NA|TRBJ2-2|TRBV12-3/TRBV12-4|many
CASSPGGAGRTGELFF
TGTGCCAGCAGTCCCGGCGGGGCGGGGCGAACCGGGGAGCTGTTTTTT
>NA|TRBJ2-7|TRBV12-3/TRBV12-4|many
CASSSGFYEQYF
TGTGCCAGCAGTTCTGGGTTCTACGAGCAGTACTTC
>TRBD2|TRBJ2-7|TRBV6-5|NA
CASSRGEGEQYF
TGTGCCAGCAGTCGGGGGGAGGGCGAGCAGTACTTC
>NA|TRBJ2-7|TRBV7-2|few
CASSLGLGHQYEQYF
TGTGCCAGCAGCTTAGGGCTGGGACACCAATACGAGCAGTACTTC
>NA|TRBJ2-7|TRBV7-9|few
CASSLEASRDEQYF
TGTGCCAGCAGCTTAGAGGCTAGCCGGGACGAGCAGTACTTC
>TRBD1|TRBJ2-7|TRBV6-1|few
CASQKQGLASYEQYF
TGTGCCAGCCAAAAACAGGGGCTTGCGTCCTACGAGCAGTACTTC
>NA|TRBJ2-7|TRBV10-3|few
CAISESETLREQYF
TGTGCCATCAGTGAGTCGGAAACCCTTAGGGAGCAGTACTTC
>NA|TRBJ1-1|TRBV5-8|NA
CASTLGDSIEAFF
TGTGCCAGCACCTTAGGAGACAGCATTGAAGCTTTCTTT
>TRBD1|TRBJ2-6|TRBV30|few
CALLGGQGFSGANVLTF
TGTGCCCTGTTAGGGGGACAGGGTTTCTCTGGGGCCAACGTCCTGACTTTC
>NA|TRBJ1-2|TRBV7-9|few
CASSLGGSGTGYTF
TGTGCCAGCAGCTTAGGAGGGTCCGGGACAGGCTACACCTTC
>NA|TRBJ1-5|TRBV12-3/TRBV12-4|many
CASSLGGGNQPQHF
TGTGCCAGCAGTTTAGGGGGGGGCAATCAGCCCCAGCATTTT
>NA|TRBJ2-2|TRBV6-1|NA
CASRLQGKNTGELFF
TGTGCCAGCAGGCTTCAGGGGAAGAACACCGGGGAGCTGTTTTTT
>NA|TRBJ2-7|TRBV5-1|many
CASSPRTDAYEQYF
TGCGCCAGCAGCCCCCGGACGGATGCCTACGAGCAGTACTTC
>NA|TRBJ2-3|TRBV10-3|many
CAISGQTNTQYF
TGTGCCATCAGCGGTCAGACTAATACGCAGTATTTT
>NA|TRBJ1-1|TRBV29-1|few
CSVEDGNTEAFF
TGCAGCGTTGAAGATGGAAACACTGAAGCTTTCTTT
>NA|TRBJ2-7|TRBV3-1|few
CASSRQRGYEQYF
TGTGCCAGCAGCCGACAGAGGGGCTACGAGCAGTACTTC
>NA|TRBJ1-2|TRBV9|many
CASSAPQGWSYGYTF
TGTGCCAGCAGCGCCCCACAGGGTTGGTCCTATGGCTACACCTTC
>TRBD1|TRBJ1-5|TRBV20-1|few
CSARDRGRNQPQHF
TGCAGTGCCCGGGACAGGGGTAGGAATCAGCCCCAGCATTTT
>NA|TRBJ2-3|TRBV10-2|NA
CASRQTSFKTDTQYF
TGCGCCAGCAGGCAGACCTCTTTTAAAACAGATACGCAGTATTTT
>NA|TRBJ2-1|TRBV11-3|NA
CASSLGTLEQFF
TGTGCCAGCAGCTTAGGAACACTCGAGCAGTTCTTC
>NA|TRBJ2-2|TRBV12-3/TRBV12-4|NA
CATTFPAGIGELFF
TGTGCCACCACGTTCCCAGCGGGTATCGGGGAGCTGTTTTTT
>TRBD2|TRBJ2-3|TRBV5-1|NA
CASSLELPGLAGISTDTQYF
TGCGCCAGCAGCTTAGAATTACCGGGACTAGCGGGGATTAGCACAGATACGCAGTATTTT
>TRBD2|TRBJ2-7|TRBV5-6|NA
CASSLGLSKGGRYEQYF
TGTGCCAGCAGCCTGGGACTATCTAAGGGAGGGCGGTACGAGCAGTACTTC
>NA|TRBJ2-3|TRBV20-1|few
CSASLGDTQYF
TGCAGTGCTAGTTTGGGAGATACGCAGTATTTT
>TRBD1|TRBJ2-3|TRBV13|NA
CASSIYTGGITDTQYF
TGTGCCAGCAGCATATATACAGGGGGCATTACAGATACGCAGTATTTT
>NA|TRBJ2-7|TRBV7-6|few
CASSLWVSGGSQEGQYF
TGTGCCAGCAGCCTATGGGTTAGCGGAGGGAGTCAAGAAGGGCAGTACTTC
>NA|TRBJ1-1|TRBV12-3/TRBV12-4|NA
CASSPTAPAEAFF
TGTGCCAGCAGTCCGACGGCTCCCGCTGAAGCTTTCTTT
>NA|TRBJ2-2|TRBV6-4|NA
CASSAANSNTGELFF
TGTGCCAGCAGTGCCGCAAACTCGAACACCGGGGAGCTGTTTTTT
>NA|TRBJ2-1|TRBV10-1|few
CASSESMASAYNEQFF
TGCGCCAGCAGTGAGTCTATGGCTAGCGCCTACAATGAGCAGTTCTTC
>NA|TRBJ2-2|TRBV5-1|few
CASSPGPSPGELFF
TGCGCCAGCAGCCCGGGACCATCACCCGGGGAGCTGTTTTTT
>TRBD2|TRBJ2-1|TRBV29-1|few
CSVVGRNSYNEQFF
TGCAGCGTTGTCGGGAGGAATTCCTACAATGAGCAGTTCTTC
>TRBD1|TRBJ1-6|TRBV6-1|NA
CASSEAPGQPNSPLHF
TGTGCCAGCAGTGAAGCCCCGGGACAGCCTAATTCACCCCTCCACTTT
>NA|TRBJ2-7|TRBV27|NA
CASSSPGKGGRGSYEQYF
TGTGCCAGCAGTTCCCCGGGGAAGGGTGGGCGAGGATCCTACGAGCAGTACTTC
>NA|TRBJ2-3|TRBV7-2|NA
CASIRRVSTDTQYF
TGTGCCAGCATCAGACGGGTTAGCACAGATACGCAGTATTTT
>TRBD2|TRBJ2-7|TRBV5-1|few
CASSPFSGGQTYEQYF
TGCGCCAGCAGCCCCTTTAGCGGGGGCCAGACCTACGAGCAGTACTTC